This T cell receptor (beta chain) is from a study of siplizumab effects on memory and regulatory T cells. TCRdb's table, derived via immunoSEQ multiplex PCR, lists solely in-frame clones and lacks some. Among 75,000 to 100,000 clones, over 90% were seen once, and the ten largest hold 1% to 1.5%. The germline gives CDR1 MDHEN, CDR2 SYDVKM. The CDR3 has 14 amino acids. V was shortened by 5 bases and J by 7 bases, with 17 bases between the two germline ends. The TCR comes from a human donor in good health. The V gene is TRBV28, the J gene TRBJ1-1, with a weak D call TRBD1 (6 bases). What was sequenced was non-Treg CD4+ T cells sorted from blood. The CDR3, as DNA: TGTGCCAGCAGTATACCACAGGGTCGGGATGAAGCTTTCTTT. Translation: CASSIPQGRDEAFF.